The sequence of this T cell receptor (beta chain) was determined in a study of blood T cell repertoires in COVID-19 (dated by TCRdb to the early 2020s). In terms of the full investigation: Samples covering the acute and convalescent phases of COVID-19 were provided by collaborators in the United States, Italy and Spain. The prospective study material was composed of cDNA or gDNA derived from T cells, B-cell-depleted T cells, or PBMCs. Deeply sampled blood TCRbeta repertoires from subjects exposed to, actively infected with, or recovered from COVID-19 were included in the dataset. The repertoires were released in a freely available public database meant as a resource for research on the immune response to SARS-CoV-2. Samples were obtained from the ongoing ImmuneRACE study (first 160 participants) and from roughly 1,300 subjects provided by 6 global collaborators. Sample metadata almost always included a de-identified subject ID, COVID-19 status, age in years and sex. Where available, HLA class I and class II types were taken from metadata supplied by the sample provider and were not determined by assay-based typing.

In Seattle, one collaborating source enrolled patients while the infection was active and tracked those patients longitudinally over the course of disease. Whole blood was collected in K2EDTA tubes by collaborating institutions according to the institutions' own protocols. For TCRbeta analysis, collaborator samples were shipped as frozen whole blood, as isolated PBMCs, or as DNA extracted from either sample type. Regarding this clone: This clone's antigen is unknown. No much larger clonotype is one base removed from it; base qualities were not supplied.

The CDR3 runs 20 amino acids, cysteine and phenylalanine included. Only the CDR3 part of the read is kept: 60 bases, read in frame from the first base. The germline V gene (reference sequence) yields LNHDA for CDR1 and SQIVND for CDR2. Trimming removed 0 bases from V and 3 bases from J; the gene matches leave 11 bases unexplained. TCRbeta CDR3 regions were amplified from genomic DNA by means of the immunoSEQ Assay, a bias-controlled multiplex PCR. The source study handled its data this way. The number of nucleated cells in each sample was estimated by amplification of reference gene primers within the assay. To quantify the absolute abundance of each unique TCRbeta CDR3 rearrangement, sequence reads were collapsed and filtered. For each sample, productive Simpson clonality was calculated as the square root of Simpson's diversity index over productive rearrangements. TCRdb obtained this table from immuneACCESS and retained in-frame rearrangements with V and J assigned. These tables miss some clones; where compared with another copy, unresolved V genes account for less than half of the shortfall, and the remainder is unexplained. V, J and clone size derive from that table, while D and trimming were established from the DNA sequence. This sample is represented by 310,000 or so clones; just over 90% of them were singletons. The ten largest clonotypes hold 2% to 2.5% of the sample.

Results and caveats for the whole study, not just this receptor: Clinical and demographic metadata were provided uncurated, with the amount varying by source and participant.

This sequence originates from a woman younger than 45 with COVID-19, enrolled during active disease. The chain joins TRBV19 to TRBJ2-2, and 12 junction bases match TRBD2. The sequenced sample was peripheral blood. The DNA sequence is as follows: TGTGCCAGTAGTATAGAAACGTGGCTAGCGGGAGGGGCGTACACCGGGGAGCTGTTTTTT. The resulting protein is CASSIETWLAGGAYTGELFF.